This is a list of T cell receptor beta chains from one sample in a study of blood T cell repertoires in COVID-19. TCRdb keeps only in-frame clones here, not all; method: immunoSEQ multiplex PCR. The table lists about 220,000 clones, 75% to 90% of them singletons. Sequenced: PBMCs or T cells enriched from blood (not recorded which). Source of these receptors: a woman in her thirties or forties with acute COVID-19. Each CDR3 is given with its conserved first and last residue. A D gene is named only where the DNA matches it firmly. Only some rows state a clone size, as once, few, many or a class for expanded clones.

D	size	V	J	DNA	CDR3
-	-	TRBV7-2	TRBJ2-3	TGTGCCAGCAGCAAAGGGGGGGCCCGCACAGATACGCAGTATTTT	CASSKGGARTDTQYF
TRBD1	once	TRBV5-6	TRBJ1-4	TGTGCCAGCAGCCAATGGACAGGGTGGGAAAAACTGTTTTTT	CASSQWTGWEKLFF
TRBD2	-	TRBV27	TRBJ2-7	TGTGCCAGCAGTTACAACGGACTAGCGGGGTCGGGGGAGCAGTACTTC	CASSYNGLAGSGEQYF
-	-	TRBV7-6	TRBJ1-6	TGTGCCAGCTCCCAGGACGGGGATTCACCCCTCCACTTT	CASSQDGDSPLHF
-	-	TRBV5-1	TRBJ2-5	TGCGCCAGCAGCCATGGGGGGGCCCAAGAGACCCAGTACTTC	CASSHGGAQETQYF
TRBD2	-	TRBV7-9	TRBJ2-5	TGTGCCAGCAGCCCGGGGGGGGTAAGAAGGGACTCCCAAGAGACCCAGTACTTC	CASSPGGVRRDSQETQYF
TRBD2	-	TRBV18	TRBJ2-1	TGTGCCAGCTCACCCCTCCTCGGTGCCGGGGGGGCTTCAAATGAGCAGTTCTTC	CASSPLLGAGGASNEQFF
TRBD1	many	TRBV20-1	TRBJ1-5	TGCAGTGCTAGTGGCGGACAGGGAGCTATTCAGCCCCAGCATTTT	CSASGGQGAIQPQHF
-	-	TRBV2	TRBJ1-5	TGTGCCAGCAGTGAAGCCCTTGGACAGTTTTATAGCAATCAGCCCCAGCATTTT	CASSEALGQFYSNQPQHF
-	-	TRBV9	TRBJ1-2	TGTGCCAGCAGCGCCGGGGACACCTATGGCTACACCTTC	CASSAGDTYGYTF
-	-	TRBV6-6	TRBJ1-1	TGTGCCAGCAGTTACGGCGGACAAAACACTGAAGCTTTCTTT	CASSYGGQNTEAFF
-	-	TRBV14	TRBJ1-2	TGTGCCAGCAGCCAAGATTTCGGCTATGGCTACACCTTC	CASSQDFGYGYTF
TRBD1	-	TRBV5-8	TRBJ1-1	TGTGCCAGCAGCTTGGCGGTCTTGACAGGGGATCGGATTGGAGGTGAAGCTTTCTTT	CASSLAVLTGDRIGGEAFF
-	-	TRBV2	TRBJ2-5	TGTGCCAGCAGTGGGGGGCGGCAAGAGACCCAGTACTTC	CASSGGRQETQYF
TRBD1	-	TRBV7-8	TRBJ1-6	TGTGCCAGCAGCTACCAACGGACAGGGAGTAAGTCACCCCTCCACTTT	CASSYQRTGSKSPLHF
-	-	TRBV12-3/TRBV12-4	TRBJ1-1	TGTGCCAGCAGTTTCCTGCAGGGCCCGTCTTTCTTT	CASSFLQGPSFF
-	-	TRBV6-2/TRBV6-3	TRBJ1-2	TGTGCCAGCAGCCATCAGGGGAACTATGGCTACACCTTC	CASSHQGNYGYTF
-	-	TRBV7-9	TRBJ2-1	TGTGCCAGCAGCTTAGCGCTTGGGGCCGAAGGGAATGAGCAGTTCTTC	CASSLALGAEGNEQFF
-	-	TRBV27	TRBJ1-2	TGTGCCAGCAGGGGGTCGGGGGACTATGGCTACACCTTC	CASRGSGDYGYTF
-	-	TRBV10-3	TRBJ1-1	TGTGCCATCAGTGAGGCGGGGGGTACTGAAGCTTTCTTT	CAISEAGGTEAFF
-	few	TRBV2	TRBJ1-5	TGTGCCACCAATCGGCGACGGGATAGCAATCAGCCCCAGCATTTT	CATNRRRDSNQPQHF
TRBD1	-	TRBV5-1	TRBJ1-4	TGCGCCAGCAGCACGGGACAGGGGCGACTGGAAAAACTGTTTTTT	CASSTGQGRLEKLFF
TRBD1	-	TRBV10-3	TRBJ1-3	TGTGCCATCAGCTCACAGGGGGACACCATATATTTT	CAISSQGDTIYF
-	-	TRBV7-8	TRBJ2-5	TGTGCCAGCAGCGCCCAGGGTAGAGAGACCCAGTACTTC	CASSAQGRETQYF
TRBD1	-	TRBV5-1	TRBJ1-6	TGCGCCAGCAGCGCCGGGACAGGGAATTCACCCCTCCACTTT	CASSAGTGNSPLHF
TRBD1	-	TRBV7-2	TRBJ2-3	TGTGCCAGCAGCCACCAGACAGGGCGGTACACAGATACGCAGTATTTT	CASSHQTGRYTDTQYF
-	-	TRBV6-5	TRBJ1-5	TGTGCCAGCAGCTCCGGACAGAGCAATCAGCCCCAGCATTTT	CASSSGQSNQPQHF
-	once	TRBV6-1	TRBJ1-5	TGTGCCAGCAGTGAACTCCGAGACAGCCGGCATCAGCCCCAGCATTTT	CASSELRDSRHQPQHF
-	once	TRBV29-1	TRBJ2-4	TGCAGCGTCCGAGGAGGGAGGAACATTCAGTACTTC	CSVRGGRNIQYF
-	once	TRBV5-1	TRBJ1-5	TGCGCCAGCAGCCAAGGGAGAGATCAGCCCCAGCATTTT	CASSQGRDQPQHF
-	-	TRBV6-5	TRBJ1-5	TGTGCCAGCAGTACAGGGTACAATCAGCCCCAGCATTTT	CASSTGYNQPQHF
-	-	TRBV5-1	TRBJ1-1	TGCGCCAGCAGCCAGGGAAGGGAAACTGAAGCTTTCTTT	CASSQGRETEAFF
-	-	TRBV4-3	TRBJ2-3	TGCGCCAGCAGCCAAGGCGGGACAGATGGAGATACGCAGTATTTT	CASSQGGTDGDTQYF
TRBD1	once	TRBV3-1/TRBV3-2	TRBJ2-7	TGTGCCAGCAGCCTACCCCTGGGGACAGATTTCTACGAGCAGTACTTC	CASSLPLGTDFYEQYF
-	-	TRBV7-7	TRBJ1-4	TGTGCTAGCAGCTTGAGCCTATATGATGAACTGTTTTTT	CASSLSLYDELFF
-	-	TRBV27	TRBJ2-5	TGTGCCAGCAGTTTATCGAGAGTCCAAGAGACCCAGTACTTC	CASSLSRVQETQYF
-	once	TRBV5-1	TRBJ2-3	TGCGCCAGCAGCTTGGTCCAGGGCACAGATACGCAGTATTTT	CASSLVQGTDTQYF
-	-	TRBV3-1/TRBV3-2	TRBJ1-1	TGTGCCAGCAGCCAAGGTCTGGGGACATCTGAAGCTTTCTTT	CASSQGLGTSEAFF
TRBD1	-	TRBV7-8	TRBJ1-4	TGTGCCAGCAGCCCCCGTCACAGGGGGCGCCGAGTATCAGAAAAACTGTTTTTT	CASSPRHRGRRVSEKLFF
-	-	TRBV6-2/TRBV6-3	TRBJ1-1	TGTGCCAGCAGTTACCAGGGAAGTTACATGAACACTGAAGCTTTCTTT	CASSYQGSYMNTEAFF
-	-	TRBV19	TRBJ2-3	TGTGCCAGTAGTATCCCTCCCGGGAACACAGATACGCAGTATTTT	CASSIPPGNTDTQYF
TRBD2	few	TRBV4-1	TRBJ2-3	TGCGCCAGCAGCCAAAAGGGACTAGCGGGGAACACAGATACGCAGTATTTT	CASSQKGLAGNTDTQYF
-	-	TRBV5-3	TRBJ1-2	TGTGCCAGAAGCTTGGAGGACGGGAGTTCTGGCTACACCTTC	CARSLEDGSSGYTF
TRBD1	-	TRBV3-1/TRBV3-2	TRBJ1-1	TGTGCCAGCAGCCAGTTCCGGAGGACAGGTTTTATGAACACTGAAGCTTTCTTT	CASSQFRRTGFMNTEAFF
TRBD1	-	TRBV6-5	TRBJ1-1	TGTGCCAGCCGACAGGGTAACACTGAAGCTTTCTTT	CASRQGNTEAFF
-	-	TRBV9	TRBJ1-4	TGTGCCAGCAGCGTCCGAGGTGCAACTAATGAAAAACTGTTTTTT	CASSVRGATNEKLFF
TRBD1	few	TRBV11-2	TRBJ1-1	TGTGCCAGCAGCGCGCAGGGACAGCCGAACACTGAAGCTTTCTTT	CASSAQGQPNTEAFF
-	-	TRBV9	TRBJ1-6	TGTGCCAGCAGCGTAGGGACAGTCAACTCCTATAATTCACCCCTCCACTTT	CASSVGTVNSYNSPLHF
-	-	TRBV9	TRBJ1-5	TGTGCCAGCAGTTTAGGCAGGGGCAATCAGCCCCAGCATTTT	CASSLGRGNQPQHF